This T cell receptor (beta chain) was recorded in a study of T cells in Graves' hyperthyroidism and ophthalmopathy. PBMCs were sourced from more than 7.5 ml fresh peripheral blood. The germline V gene encodes CDR1 MDHEN and CDR2 SYDVKM. Losses at the gene ends were 1 base for V and 5 bases for J; bases not matched to a gene: 5. This CDR3 region has 14 residues. Amplification yielded TCR beta CDR3 regions, with RNA transcripts as the source. HTBI primers were the set used in a first-round RT-PCR of the TCR CDR3. Each CDR3 protein gets one entry after TCRdb re-called the multiplex PCR reads with MiXCR. The sample has about 610,000 distinct CDR3 sequences, roughly 15% seen once. This clonotype came up many times. Its antigen is unidentified. Points from the study as a whole: Blood also contained most expanded thyroid clonotypes above 0.001. Stable hyperthyroidism was separated from ophthalmopathy by a model based on 13 V-J features.

The source of this sequence is a woman in her thirties or forties with Graves' ophthalmopathy. Specimen: blood. The rearrangement uses TRBV28 and TRBJ2-7, with 7 bases lining up with TRBD2. CDR3 region: CASSLSGGRDEQYF. In nucleotides, the CDR3 is TGTGCCAGCAGTTTATCCGGGGGGAGGGACGAGCAGTACTTC.